This is a list of T cell receptor beta chains from one sample in a study of T cell responses to AZD1222 COVID-19 vaccine. Profiling relied on immunoSEQ multiplex PCR, and the TCRdb table lists in-frame clones only, not all of them. The table has roughly 160,000 clones, 80% to 90% seen once. Sequenced material: peripheral blood, taken on day 0 of AZD1222 vaccination. These receptors were taken from an adult in good health. Each CDR3 is given with its conserved first and last residue. D genes are given only for firm matches. Size tells how often a clone was seen (once, few, many) or the class of an expanded clone, and some rows leave it out.

d_call j_call clone_size v_call cdr3_aa cdr3_nt
NA TRBJ2-3 NA TRBV10-1 CASSDGAGTTDTQYF TGCGCCAGCAGTGATGGGGCAGGAACCACAGATACGCAGTATTTT
TRBD1 TRBJ2-2 once TRBV6-2/TRBV6-3 CASSKRQGRVTGELFF TGTGCCAGCAGTAAACGACAGGGGCGGGTCACCGGGGAGCTGTTTTTT
NA TRBJ1-2 NA TRBV13 CASSFALGSNYGYTF TGTGCCAGCAGCTTTGCTTTGGGCAGCAACTATGGCTACACCTTC
NA TRBJ1-1 NA TRBV10-3 CAISESGAPENTEAFF TGTGCCATCAGTGAGTCGGGGGCACCGGAGAACACTGAAGCTTTCTTT
TRBD1 TRBJ2-5 NA TRBV9 CASSTGGAETQYF TGTGCCAGCAGTACAGGGGGCGCAGAGACCCAGTACTTC
NA TRBJ2-5 NA TRBV11-2 CASSTGSGETQYF TGTGCCAGCAGTACAGGTTCGGGGGAGACCCAGTACTTC
TRBD2 TRBJ2-3 NA TRBV27 CASSFERGRTDTQYF TGTGCCAGCAGTTTCGAGCGGGGGCGCACAGATACGCAGTATTTT
TRBD1 TRBJ2-3 NA TRBV3-1/TRBV3-2 CASSQGQGFTDTQYF TGTGCCAGCAGCCAAGGACAGGGATTCACAGATACGCAGTATTTT
NA TRBJ2-1 NA TRBV30 CAWSVLGSYNEQFF TGTGCCTGGAGTGTACTCGGAAGCTACAATGAGCAGTTCTTC
NA TRBJ2-2 NA TRBV7-6 CASSLGQMRNTGELFF TGTGCCAGCAGCTTAGGGCAGATGAGGAACACCGGGGAGCTGTTTTTT
NA TRBJ2-6 once TRBV5-6 CASSSDRASSGANVLTF TGTGCCAGCAGCTCGGACCGGGCTAGTTCCGGGGCCAACGTCCTGACTTTC
TRBD1 TRBJ2-5 NA TRBV20-1 CSASGSGTGWIETQYF TGCAGTGCGAGTGGATCCGGGACAGGGTGGATCGAGACCCAGTACTTC
TRBD1 TRBJ1-2 few TRBV7-9 CASSSGQDNYGYTF TGTGCCAGCAGCTCCGGACAGGATAACTATGGCTACACCTTC
NA TRBJ2-2 NA TRBV7-9 CASSFMRINTGELFF TGTGCCAGCAGCTTCATGCGGATCAACACCGGGGAGCTGTTTTTT
TRBD2 TRBJ2-5 NA TRBV13 CASSLLAGRRETQYF TGTGCCTCCAGCTTACTAGCGGGGAGGCGGGAGACCCAGTACTTC
TRBD2 TRBJ2-4 NA TRBV7-9 CASSLVAGDIQYF TGTGCCAGCAGCTTAGTCGCGGGGGACATTCAGTACTTC
NA TRBJ2-2 NA TRBV14 CASSQAGSGELFF TGTGCCAGCAGCCAAGCCGGGTCCGGGGAGCTGTTTTTT
NA TRBJ2-7 once TRBV4-1 CASSQDQGSFYEQYF TGCGCCAGCAGCCAAGATCAGGGGTCGTTCTACGAGCAGTACTTC
TRBD1 TRBJ1-2 once TRBV5-4 CASSVGQGAYGYTF TGTGCCAGCAGTGTCGGGCAGGGGGCCTATGGCTACACCTTC
NA TRBJ1-2 NA TRBV12-3/TRBV12-4 CASGRTYGYTF TGTGCCAGCGGACGGACTTATGGCTACACCTTC
NA TRBJ1-2 NA TRBV2 CASRRDIHGYTF TGTGCCAGCAGGCGGGACATCCATGGCTACACCTTC
NA TRBJ1-1 NA TRBV6-2/TRBV6-3 CASSRPGEGTEAFF TGTGCCAGCAGTCGACCGGGGGAGGGCACTGAAGCTTTCTTT
NA TRBJ2-1 NA TRBV9 CASSVGGRLSYNEQFF TGTGCCAGCAGCGTAGGTGGGCGTCTTTCCTACAATGAGCAGTTCTTC
NA TRBJ1-2 NA TRBV30 CAWSAPDFRVSRYGYTF TGTGCCTGGAGTGCCCCCGATTTCCGCGTCAGCAGATATGGCTACACCTTC
TRBD2 TRBJ2-1 NA TRBV5-1 CASSTLAGVYNEQFF TGCGCCAGCAGCACTCTAGCGGGGGTTTACAATGAGCAGTTCTTC
NA TRBJ2-1 NA TRBV3-1/TRBV3-2 CASSQTDKQFF TGTGCCAGCAGCCAGACAGATAAGCAGTTCTTC
NA TRBJ1-1 NA TRBV9 CASSVEMNTEAFF TGTGCCAGCAGCGTAGAAATGAACACTGAAGCTTTCTTT
NA TRBJ2-1 NA TRBV6-6 CASSYSIIRSYNEQFF TGTGCCAGCAGTTACTCGATTATCAGATCCTACAATGAGCAGTTCTTC
NA TRBJ2-3 once TRBV6-5 CASSLLGVTDTQYF TGTGCCAGCAGCTTACTGGGCGTCACAGATACGCAGTATTTT
TRBD2 TRBJ2-7 NA TRBV23-1 CASRASGGSSYEQYF TGCGCCAGCAGAGCTAGCGGGGGAAGCTCCTACGAGCAGTACTTC
TRBD2 TRBJ2-3 NA TRBV5-1 CASTSGGTPDTQYF TGCGCCAGTACTAGCGGGGGGACCCCAGATACGCAGTATTTT
TRBD1 TRBJ1-4 NA TRBV7-8 CASNPGGTDDATNEKLFF TGTGCCAGCAACCCAGGGGGGACAGACGATGCAACTAATGAAAAACTGTTTTTT
NA TRBJ2-5 NA TRBV5-1 CASSPPRGETQYF TGCGCCAGCAGCCCACCTAGGGGAGAGACCCAGTACTTC
NA TRBJ1-5 NA TRBV7-8 CASSHWTTPDNQPQHF TGTGCCAGCAGCCACTGGACGACTCCTGACAATCAGCCCCAGCATTTT
NA TRBJ1-1 NA TRBV19 CASSMGGSDTEAFF TGTGCCAGTAGTATGGGAGGGTCGGACACTGAAGCTTTCTTT
TRBD1 TRBJ1-4 NA TRBV5-8 CASSLLTGGFEKLFF TGTGCCAGCAGCTTGCTGACAGGGGGCTTTGAAAAACTGTTTTTT
TRBD1 TRBJ2-1 NA TRBV24-1 CATSDPQGADEQFF TGTGCCACCAGTGATCCACAGGGGGCCGATGAGCAGTTCTTC
TRBD1 TRBJ2-2 NA TRBV24-1 CATRGTGYTGELFF TGTGCCACCAGAGGGACAGGGTACACCGGGGAGCTGTTTTTT
NA TRBJ1-4 NA TRBV7-9 CASSDRATNEKLFF TGTGCCAGCAGCGACAGAGCTACTAATGAAAAACTGTTTTTT
TRBD1 TRBJ1-6 NA TRBV29-1 CSVGTGGSNSPLHF TGCAGCGTTGGGACAGGGGGCTCTAATTCACCCCTCCACTTT
NA TRBJ1-1 NA TRBV2 CASSQQGNTEAFF TGTGCCAGCAGTCAACAGGGGAACACTGAAGCTTTCTTT
NA TRBJ2-3 NA TRBV7-3 CASSLEASTDTQYF TGTGCCAGCAGCCTGGAGGCTAGCACAGATACGCAGTATTTT
TRBD1 TRBJ1-2 NA TRBV13 CASSLLRTGVKNYGYTF TGTGCCAGCAGCTTATTGCGGACAGGAGTAAAAAACTATGGCTACACCTTC
NA TRBJ1-2 NA TRBV12-3/TRBV12-4 CASSLPTEPGYTF TGTGCCAGCAGTTTACCGACAGAGCCCGGCTACACCTTC
NA TRBJ2-7 NA TRBV10-3 CAISESGGAVHEQYF TGTGCCATCAGTGAGTCCGGGGGCGCGGTCCACGAGCAGTACTTC
TRBD2 TRBJ2-1 NA TRBV5-1 CASSLVSGEYNEQFF TGCGCCAGCAGCTTGGTTAGCGGGGAGTACAATGAGCAGTTCTTC